This is a list of T cell receptor beta chains from one sample in a study of chemoradiotherapy in HPV16-positive cancers. This table comes from immunoSEQ multiplex PCR, and its TCRdb copy is limited to in-frame clones, with some not included. The table has 30,000 to 40,000 clones, roughly nine tenths seen once. This specimen was blood, taken from a patient who underwent chemoradiotherapy. These receptors were obtained from a human donor with HPV-associated anogenital cancer. Both conserved end residues are part of each CDR3.

CASSLSWVSSYEQYF	.	TRBV27
CASSADRERGYF	TRBJ2-7	TRBV5-4
CAISEWALPQETQYF	TRBJ2-5	TRBV10-3
CASREGWGPGNTIYF	TRBJ1-3	TRBV6-1
CAWSGLTSEQYF	TRBJ2-7	TRBV30
CASRPGQGATGELFF	TRBJ2-2	TRBV7-2
CASSKAHARGSPLHF	TRBJ1-6	TRBV21-1
CATSRDVGGDGTQYF	TRBJ2-3	TRBV15
CASSSLLGSGEQYF	TRBJ2-7	TRBV7-6
CASSDRGYSPLHF	TRBJ1-6	TRBV6-1
CASSTRQGKDYGYTF	TRBJ1-2	TRBV27
CASSMRQGGYEQYF	TRBJ2-7	TRBV6-1
CASSRTGDPSEQYF	TRBJ2-7	TRBV6-5